Following are 22 T cell receptor beta chains from one sample sequenced in a study of technical replicates of blood from a few donors. The table came from immunoSEQ multiplex PCR; TCRdb's copy has only in-frame clones and leaves some out. The sample consists of roughly 76,000 clones, around 90% of them appearing once. Material: T cells isolated from PBMCs. These receptors all come from a human donor in good health. Some clones in this sample may be carry-over from other donors' samples.

The chain carries TRBV19 and TRBJ2-5; the D gene is possibly TRBD2 (5 bases). Germline V gene data show CDR1 as LNHDA and CDR2 as SQIVND (reference sequence). The CDR3 totals 14 residues. Deletions cut 5 bases from V and 5 bases from J, with 15 bases between. The CDR3 here is CASSPSGLYETQYF. CDR3 nucleotide sequence: TGTGCCAGTAGTCCCAGCGGCTTATACGAGACCCAGTACTTC.

The CDR3 is CASTGTGFGYEQYF. The DNA of the CDR3 is TGTGCCAGTACCGGGACAGGGTTTGGATACGAGCAGTACTTC. This chain uses TRBV2 with TRBJ2-7, with 9 bases aligning to TRBD1. This CDR3 contains 14 residues. J gave up 4 bases and V 9 bases, and 10 bases lay outside the gene matches. Germline V lookup: CDR1 SNHLY, CDR2 FYNNEI.

V and J are TRBV30 and TRBJ1-3, with D perhaps TRBD1 (5 bases). The V gene lost 5 bases and the J gene lost 0 bases, with 17 bases spanning the gap. Germline V gives CDR1 GTSNPN, CDR2 SVGIG (reference sequence). This CDR3 is built from 16 residues. The CDR3 DNA sequence: TGTGCCTGGTCCCCGGGACTTTTATCCTCTGGAAACACCATATATTTT. It encodes CAWSPGLLSSGNTIYF.

This chain joins TRBV10-2 and TRBJ2-2; D unclear. Germline CDR1 and CDR2: WSHSY and SAAADI. Deletions cut 8 bases from V and 3 bases from J, with 4 bases between. The CDR3 has 11 amino acids. The CDR3 is CASSDTGELFF. In DNA form, the CDR3 reads TGCGCCAGCTCAGACACCGGGGAGCTGTTTTTT.

This chain uses TRBV5-4 with TRBJ2-7; TRBD1 matches at 8 bases. The CDR3 sequence is 17 residues long. V trimming: 4 bases; J trimming: 3 bases; junction bases outside the gene matches: 15. Germline CDR1 SGHNT, CDR2 YYREEE (reference sequence). The CDR3 nucleotides read TGTGCCAGCAGCCATCTCTCAGGGGGCTTAAGCGACTACGAGCAGTACTTC. Residues: CASSHLSGGLSDYEQYF.

The CDR3 DNA is TGCGCCAGCAGCCAAACTAGCACAGATACGCAGTATTTT. Protein: CASSQTSTDTQYF. This chain links TRBV4-1 with TRBJ2-3; D not certain. The germline V gene encodes CDR1 MGHRA and CDR2 YSYEKL. Trimming cost V 2 bases and J 0 bases, with 3 bases left between them. The CDR3 extends over 13 amino acids.

The chain has TRBV7-2 and TRBJ1-2; 9 nucleotides agree with TRBD1. Trimming removed 4 bases from V and 7 bases from J; junction bases left unmatched: 4. CDR3 size: 13 residues. Looked up from germline, CDR1 is SGHTA and CDR2 is FQGNSA. The CDR3 region is CASSSGTGFGYTF. The CDR3 DNA sequence: TGTGCCAGCAGCTCCGGGACAGGGTTTGGCTACACCTTC.

The chain couples TRBV7-2 to TRBJ2-3; 10 nucleotides align to TRBD2. Germline-derived CDR1 and CDR2 are SGHTA and FQGNSA. V was clipped by 6 bases and J by 4 bases; unmatched bases: 7. This CDR3 spans 15 amino acids. The CDR3 protein is CASRLLAGASDTQYF. For the CDR3, the DNA is TGTGCCAGCAGACTTCTAGCGGGAGCGTCAGATACGCAGTATTTT.

The rearrangement links TRBV15 to TRBJ2-1; D gene unclear. Germline V gives CDR1 LNHNV, CDR2 YYDKDF (reference sequence). CDR3 size: 12 residues. V lost 4 bases to trimming and J lost 10 bases, with 11 bases between them. CDR3 protein: CATSTPLSEQFF. Here the CDR3 DNA reads TGTGCCACCAGCACCCCGCTATCGGAGCAGTTCTTC.

In its sample, this clone was seen once. The chain joins TRBV4-1 to TRBJ2-7, with no clear D. The CDR3 extends over 19 amino acids. V was trimmed by 0 bases and J by 2 bases, leaving 23 bases between them. Germline CDR1 reads MGHRA; CDR2 reads YSYEKL. The CDR3 is CASSQDPRLDSPKPYEQYF. The DNA for the CDR3 is TGCGCCAGCAGCCAAGATCCCCGCCTCGACTCGCCCAAACCCTACGAGCAGTACTTC.

The V call is TRBV6-5, the J call TRBJ2-5, with D possibly TRBD2 on 5 matching bases. In germline, CDR1 is MNHEY, CDR2 SVGAGI. V lost 2 bases to trimming and J lost 4 bases, with 11 bases between them. The CDR3 runs 14 residues. CDR3 coding DNA: TGTGCCAGCAGTTACGGGGAGTCTCTAGAGACCCAGTACTTC. Protein: CASSYGESLETQYF.

V usage is TRBV5-6 and J usage is TRBJ2-7, with 9 nucleotides matching TRBD2. Germline V gene sequence: CDR1 SGHDT, CDR2 YYEEEE. This CDR3 is 17 amino acids long. V trimming: 5 bases; J trimming: 0 bases; junction bases outside the gene matches: 12. The CDR3 spells CASSFRVGLANSYEQYF. CDR3 coding DNA: TGTGCCAGCAGTTTTAGAGTTGGACTAGCGAACTCCTACGAGCAGTACTTC.

The V and J genes are TRBV13 and TRBJ2-1; D is ambiguous. The CDR3 consists of 14 residues. Looked up from germline, CDR1 is PRHDT and CDR2 is FYEKMQ (reference sequence). Trimming shortened V by 5 bases and J by 6 bases, and 14 bases separated the two germline ends. The CDR3: CASSPPKSVNEQFF. CDR3 bases: TGTGCCAGCAGCCCCCCAAAAAGCGTCAATGAGCAGTTCTTC.

This CDR3 reads CSARNSWEQYF. The CDR3 DNA sequence: TGCAGTGCTAGGAACTCTTGGGAGCAGTACTTC. The chain recombines TRBV20-1 with TRBJ2-7, with D unclear. Germline V lookup: CDR1 DFQATT, CDR2 SNEGSKA (reference sequence). The CDR3 is 11 amino acids. The V end lost 3 bases, the J end lost 7 bases, and 10 bases lay between the germline ends.

This rearrangement joins TRBV29-1 to TRBJ1-4; no clear D gene. The CDR3 is 13 amino acids. Trimming left V 0 bases short and J 10 bases short, with 12 bases between. Germline lookup yields CDR1 SQVTM and CDR2 ANQGSEA. The CDR3 DNA reads as TGCAGCGTTGAAGATCGCGATAGCCTAAAACTGTTTTTT. Encoded protein: CSVEDRDSLKLFF.

J is TRBJ2-1 and V is TRBV4-3, with 13 positions matching TRBD2. The CDR3 is made up of 16 amino acids. V shed 0 bases, J shed 7 bases, and the junction held 3 bases outside the gene matches. Germline V CDR1 and CDR2: LGHNA, YSLEER. CDR3 coding DNA: TGCGCCAGCAGCCAAGAGGGACTAGCGGGATTTAATGAGCAGTTCTTC. This sequence encodes CASSQEGLAGFNEQFF.

V usage is TRBV4-3 and J usage is TRBJ2-7; 8 bases agree with TRBD2. Germline CDR1 reads LGHNA; CDR2 reads YSLEER. V gave up 0 bases and J gave up 3 bases; unmatched junction bases: 16. The CDR3 runs 19 residues. This CDR3 is CASSQDPGGRTINSYEQYF. In DNA, the CDR3 is TGCGCCAGCAGCCAAGATCCGGGCGGGAGGACGATAAACAGCTACGAGCAGTACTTC.

Only a few counts were recorded for this clone. The gene calls are TRBV6-1 and TRBJ2-2; unclear D gene. The CDR3 contains 12 residues. V was pared by 3 bases and J by 8 bases, with 7 bases between. The V gene's germline CDR1 is MNHNS and CDR2 SASEGT. The CDR3 DNA reads TGTGCCAGCAGTGATGGAGCAGGGGAGCTGTTTTTT. This encodes CASSDGAGELFF.

This chain joins TRBV9 and TRBJ1-1; D gene uncertain. The germline V gene has CDR1 SGDLS and CDR2 YYNGEE. There are 15 residues in the CDR3. V dropped 0 bases and J dropped 1 base, with 10 bases sitting between them. CDR3 residues: CASSVVGAANTEAFF. CDR3 nucleotides: TGTGCCAGCAGCGTAGTGGGAGCCGCGAACACTGAAGCTTTCTTT.

In this sample, this clone turned up once. The chain carries TRBV2 and TRBJ1-3; no clear D. Trimming removed 6 bases at V and 4 bases at J, with 13 bases between. The V gene's germline CDR1 is SNHLY and CDR2 FYNNEI. The CDR3 extends over 14 amino acids. The CDR3 region is CASRKNMAGNTIYF. Written as DNA, the CDR3 is TGTGCCAGCAGGAAAAACATGGCCGGAAACACCATATATTTT. Variable domain in full (rest from reference TRBV2 and TRBJ1-3): EPEVTQTPSHQVTQMGQEVILRCVPISNHLYFYWYRQILGQKVEFLVSFYNNEISEKSEIFDDQFSVERPDGSNFTLKIRSTKLEDSAMYFCASRKNMAGNTIYFGEGSWLTVV.

The CDR3 bases are TGTGCCAGCAGTTTAATAACAGGGGGGTATGGCTACACCTTC. Translation: CASSLITGGYGYTF. This chain connects TRBV28 to TRBJ1-2; 8 nucleotides match TRBD1. The CDR3 length is 14 residues. Germline V gene sequence: CDR1 MDHEN, CDR2 SYDVKM. The V gene end was trimmed by 2 bases and the J gene end by 5 bases; junction bases not matched to a gene: 4.

The J gene is TRBJ2-4, the V gene TRBV4-3; perhaps TRBD2 as D (6 bases). This CDR3 has 21 residues. Per germline, CDR1 LGHNA and CDR2 YSLEER. V was shortened by 0 bases and J by 3 bases, with 27 bases between the two germline ends. CDR3 residues: CASSQDETVRGWRDDKNIQYF. The CDR3, as DNA: TGCGCCAGCAGCCAAGATGAGACAGTTAGAGGGTGGAGGGATGACAAAAACATTCAGTACTTC.